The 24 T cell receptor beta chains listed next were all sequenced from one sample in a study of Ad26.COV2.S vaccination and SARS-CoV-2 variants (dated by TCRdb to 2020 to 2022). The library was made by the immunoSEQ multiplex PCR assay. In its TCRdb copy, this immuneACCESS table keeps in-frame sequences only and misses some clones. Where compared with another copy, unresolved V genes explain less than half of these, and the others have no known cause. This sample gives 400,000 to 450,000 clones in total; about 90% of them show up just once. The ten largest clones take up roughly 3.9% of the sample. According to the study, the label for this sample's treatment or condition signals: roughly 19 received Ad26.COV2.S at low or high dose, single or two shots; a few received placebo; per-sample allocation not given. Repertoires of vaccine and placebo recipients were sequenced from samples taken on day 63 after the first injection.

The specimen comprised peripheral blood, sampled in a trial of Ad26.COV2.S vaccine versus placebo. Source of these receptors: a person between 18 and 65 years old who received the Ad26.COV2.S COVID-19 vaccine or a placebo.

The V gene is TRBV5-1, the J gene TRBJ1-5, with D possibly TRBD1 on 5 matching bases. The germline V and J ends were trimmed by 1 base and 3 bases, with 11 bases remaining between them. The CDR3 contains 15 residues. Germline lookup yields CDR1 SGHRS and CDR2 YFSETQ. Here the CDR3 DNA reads TGCGCCAGCAGCTTGATGGGGGGAGACAATCAGCCCCAGCATTTT. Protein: CASSLMGGDNQPQHF.

The CDR3 DNA reads as TGTGCCAGCAGCTTTGATGGACTAGCGGGAGACAATGAGCAGTTCTTC. Amino acids: CASSFDGLAGDNEQFF. This chain uses TRBV11-3 with TRBJ2-1; TRBD2 agrees at 13 bases. CDR3 size: 16 residues. The germline V gene has CDR1 SGHNT and CDR2 YENEEA. The V and J ends lost 3 bases and 5 bases, in that order; junction bases with no gene match: 4. Full variable domain (missing parts from reference TRBV11-3 and TRBJ2-1): EAGVVQSPRYKIIEKKQPVAFWCNPISGHNTLYWYLQNLGQGPELLIRYENEEAVDDSQLPKDRFSAERLKGVDSTLKIQPAELGDSAVYLCASSFDGLAGDNEQFFGPGTRLTVL.

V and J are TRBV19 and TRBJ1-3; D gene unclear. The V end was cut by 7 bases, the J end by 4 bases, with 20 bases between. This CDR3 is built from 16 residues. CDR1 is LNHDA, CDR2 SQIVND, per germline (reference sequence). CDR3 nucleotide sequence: TGTGCCAGTACTCTGGGTCCTAGATTGGTAGGAAACACCATATATTTT. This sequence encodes CASTLGPRLVGNTIYF.

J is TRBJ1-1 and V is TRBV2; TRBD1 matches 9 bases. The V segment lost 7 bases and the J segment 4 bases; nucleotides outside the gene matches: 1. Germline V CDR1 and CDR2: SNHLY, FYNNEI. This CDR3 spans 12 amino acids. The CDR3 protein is CASIQGATEAFF. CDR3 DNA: TGTGCCAGCATACAGGGGGCCACTGAAGCTTTCTTT.

This CDR3 is CASSARLAGVRKTQYF. CDR3 in DNA: TGTGCCAGCAGTGCCAGACTAGCGGGAGTGCGAAAGACCCAGTACTTC. This chain links TRBV2 with TRBJ2-5, with 12 bases that match TRBD2. The CDR3 contains 16 residues. Germline loops: CDR1 SNHLY, CDR2 FYNNEI. The J segment lost 6 bases and the V segment lost 4 bases, leaving 9 bases of the junction unmatched.

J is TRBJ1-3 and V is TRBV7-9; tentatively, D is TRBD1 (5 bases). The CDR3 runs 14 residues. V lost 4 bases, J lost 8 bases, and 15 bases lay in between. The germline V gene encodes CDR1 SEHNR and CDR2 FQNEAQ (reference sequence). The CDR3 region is CASSSLGGDYTIYF. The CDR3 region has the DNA TGTGCCAGCAGCTCCCTCGGGGGGGATTACACCATATATTTT.

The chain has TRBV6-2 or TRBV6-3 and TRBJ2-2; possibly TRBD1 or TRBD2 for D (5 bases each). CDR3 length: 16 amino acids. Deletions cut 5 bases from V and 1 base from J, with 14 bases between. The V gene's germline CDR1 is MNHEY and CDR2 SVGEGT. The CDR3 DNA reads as TGTGCCAGCAGTACGTCCGGGACCTTGAACACCGGGGAGCTGTTTTTT. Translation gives CASSTSGTLNTGELFF.

As DNA, the CDR3 is TGTGCCAGCAGTTACTCTCCCAGGGGGGCTGGGGCCAACGTCCTGACTTTC. This gives the protein CASSYSPRGAGANVLTF. J is TRBJ2-6 and V is TRBV6-2 or TRBV6-3, with D maybe TRBD1 (7 bases). Germline CDR1 and CDR2: MNHEY and SVGEGT. The V gene lost 0 bases and the J gene lost 2 bases, with 11 bases spanning the gap. This CDR3 has 17 residues.

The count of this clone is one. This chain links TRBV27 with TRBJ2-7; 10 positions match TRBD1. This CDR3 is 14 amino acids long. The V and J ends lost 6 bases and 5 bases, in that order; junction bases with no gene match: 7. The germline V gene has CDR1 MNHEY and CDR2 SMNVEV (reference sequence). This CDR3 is CASSPLGQGNEQYF. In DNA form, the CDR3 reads TGTGCCAGCAGCCCCCTGGGACAGGGGAACGAGCAGTACTTC.

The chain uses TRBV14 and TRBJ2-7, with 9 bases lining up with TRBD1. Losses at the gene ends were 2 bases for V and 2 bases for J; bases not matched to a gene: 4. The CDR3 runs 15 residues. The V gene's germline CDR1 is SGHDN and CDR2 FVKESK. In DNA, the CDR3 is TGTGCCAGCAGCCAATTAGGACAGGGGCCCTACGAGCAGTACTTC. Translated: CASSQLGQGPYEQYF. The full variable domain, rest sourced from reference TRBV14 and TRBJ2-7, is EAGVTQFPSHSVIEKGQTVTLRCDPISGHDNLYWYRRVMGKEIKFLLHFVKESKQDESGMPNNRFLAERTGGTYSTLKVQPAELEDSGVYFCASSQLGQGPYEQYFGPGTRLTVT.

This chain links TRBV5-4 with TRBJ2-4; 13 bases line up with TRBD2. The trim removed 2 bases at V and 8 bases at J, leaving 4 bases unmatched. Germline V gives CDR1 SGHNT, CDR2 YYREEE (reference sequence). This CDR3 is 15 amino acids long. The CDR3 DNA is TGTGCCAGCAGCTTACTAGCGGGAGGGGGGGACATTCAGTACTTC. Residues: CASSLLAGGGDIQYF.

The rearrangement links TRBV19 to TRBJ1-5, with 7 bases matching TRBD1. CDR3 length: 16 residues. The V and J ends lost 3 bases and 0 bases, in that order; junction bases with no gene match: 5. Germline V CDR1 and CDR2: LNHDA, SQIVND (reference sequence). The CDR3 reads CASSIRGQNSNQPQHF. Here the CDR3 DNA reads TGTGCCAGTAGTATTAGGGGGCAGAATAGCAATCAGCCCCAGCATTTT.

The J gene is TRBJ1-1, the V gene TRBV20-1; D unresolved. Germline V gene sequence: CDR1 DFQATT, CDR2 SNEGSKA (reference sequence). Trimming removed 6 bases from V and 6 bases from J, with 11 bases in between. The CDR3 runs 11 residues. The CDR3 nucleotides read TGCAGTGCCCGACCGGACCCTGAAGCTTTCTTT. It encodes CSARPDPEAFF.

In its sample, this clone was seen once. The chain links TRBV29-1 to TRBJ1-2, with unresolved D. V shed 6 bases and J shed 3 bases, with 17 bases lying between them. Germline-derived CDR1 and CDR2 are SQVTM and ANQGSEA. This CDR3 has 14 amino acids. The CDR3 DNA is TGCAGCGTCCTAAGGGTAGAGGTTGACTATGGCTACACCTTC. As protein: CSVLRVEVDYGYTF.

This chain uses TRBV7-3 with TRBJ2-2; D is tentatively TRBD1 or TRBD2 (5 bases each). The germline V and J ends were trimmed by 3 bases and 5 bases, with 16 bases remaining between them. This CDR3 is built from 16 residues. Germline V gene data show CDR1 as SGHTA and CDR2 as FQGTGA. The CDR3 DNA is TGTGCCAGCAGCTTTAACAGCCGGGGCGAGACCGGGGAGCTGTTTTTT. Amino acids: CASSFNSRGETGELFF.

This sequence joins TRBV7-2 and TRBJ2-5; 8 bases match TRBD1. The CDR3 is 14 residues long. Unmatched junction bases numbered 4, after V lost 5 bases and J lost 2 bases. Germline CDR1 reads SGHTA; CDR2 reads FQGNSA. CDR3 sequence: CASSEYRGQETQYF. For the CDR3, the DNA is TGTGCCAGCAGCGAATACAGGGGGCAAGAGACCCAGTACTTC.

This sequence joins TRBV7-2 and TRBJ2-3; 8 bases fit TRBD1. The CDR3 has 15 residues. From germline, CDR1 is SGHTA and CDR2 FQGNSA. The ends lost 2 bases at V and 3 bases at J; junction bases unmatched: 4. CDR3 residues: CASSLSTGGTDTQYF. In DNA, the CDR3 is TGTGCCAGCAGCTTAAGCACAGGGGGTACAGATACGCAGTATTTT. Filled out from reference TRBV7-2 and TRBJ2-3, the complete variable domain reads GAGVSQSPSNKVTEKGKDVELRCDPISGHTALYWYRQSLGQGLEFLIYFQGNSAPDKSGLPSDRFSAERTGGSVSTLTIQRTQQEDSAVYLCASSLSTGGTDTQYFGPGTRLTVL.

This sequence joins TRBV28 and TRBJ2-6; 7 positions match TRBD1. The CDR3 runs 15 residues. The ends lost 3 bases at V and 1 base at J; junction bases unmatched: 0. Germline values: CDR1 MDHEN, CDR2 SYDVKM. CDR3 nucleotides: TGTGCCAGCAGTTTGACAGGGTCTGGGGCCAACGTCCTGACTTTC. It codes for CASSLTGSGANVLTF.

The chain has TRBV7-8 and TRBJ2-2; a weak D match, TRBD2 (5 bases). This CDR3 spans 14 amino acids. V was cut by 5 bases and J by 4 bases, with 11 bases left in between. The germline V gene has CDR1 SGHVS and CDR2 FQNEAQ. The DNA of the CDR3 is TGTGCCAGCAGCCTAGGAGCGGTCACCGGGGAGCTGTTTTTT. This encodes CASSLGAVTGELFF.

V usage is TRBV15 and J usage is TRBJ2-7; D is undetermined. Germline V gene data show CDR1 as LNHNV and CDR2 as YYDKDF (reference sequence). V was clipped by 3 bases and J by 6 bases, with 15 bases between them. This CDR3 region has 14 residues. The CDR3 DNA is TGTGCCACCAGCAGGGAAGAGGTTAGCTCCGAGCAGTACTTC. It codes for CATSREEVSSEQYF. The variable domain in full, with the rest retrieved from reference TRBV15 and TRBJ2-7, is DAMVIQNPRYQVTQFGKPVTLSCSQTLNHNVMYWYQQKSSQAPKLLFHYYDKDFNNEADTPDNFQSRRPNTSFCFLDIRSPGLGDTAMYLCATSREEVSSEQYFGPGTRLTVT.

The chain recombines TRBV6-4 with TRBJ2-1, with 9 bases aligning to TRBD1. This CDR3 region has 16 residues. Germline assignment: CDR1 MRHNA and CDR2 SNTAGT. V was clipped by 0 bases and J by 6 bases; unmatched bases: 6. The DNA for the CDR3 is TGTGCCAGCAGTGACTCTGAGGGACAGGGAAGCAATGAGCAGTTCTTC. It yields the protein CASSDSEGQGSNEQFF.

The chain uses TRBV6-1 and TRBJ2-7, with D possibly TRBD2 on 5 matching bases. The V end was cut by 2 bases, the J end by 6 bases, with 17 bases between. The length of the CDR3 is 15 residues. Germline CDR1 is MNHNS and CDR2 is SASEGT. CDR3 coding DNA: TGTGCCAGCAGTGAAAGTATAGGGCGACTACCCGAGCAGTACTTC. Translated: CASSESIGRLPEQYF.

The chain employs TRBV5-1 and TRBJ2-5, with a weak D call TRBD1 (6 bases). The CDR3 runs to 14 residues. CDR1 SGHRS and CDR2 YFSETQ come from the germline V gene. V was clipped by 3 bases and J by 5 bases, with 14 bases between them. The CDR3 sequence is CASSSRTGLETQYF. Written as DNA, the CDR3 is TGCGCCAGCAGCTCAAGAACAGGGTTGGAGACCCAGTACTTC.

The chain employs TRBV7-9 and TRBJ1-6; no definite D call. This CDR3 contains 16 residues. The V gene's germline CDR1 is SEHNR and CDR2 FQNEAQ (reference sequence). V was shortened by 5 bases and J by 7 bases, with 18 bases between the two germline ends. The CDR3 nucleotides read TGTGCCAGCAGCCCCCCCGGACCCTCGCGGAATTCACCCCTCCACTTT. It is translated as CASSPPGPSRNSPLHF. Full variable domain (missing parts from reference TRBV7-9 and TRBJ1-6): DTGVSQNPRHKITKRGQNVTFRCDPISEHNRLYWYRQTLGQGPEFLTYFQNEAQLEKSRLLSDRFSAERPKGSFSTLEIQRTEQGDSAMYLCASSPPGPSRNSPLHFGNGTRLTVT.